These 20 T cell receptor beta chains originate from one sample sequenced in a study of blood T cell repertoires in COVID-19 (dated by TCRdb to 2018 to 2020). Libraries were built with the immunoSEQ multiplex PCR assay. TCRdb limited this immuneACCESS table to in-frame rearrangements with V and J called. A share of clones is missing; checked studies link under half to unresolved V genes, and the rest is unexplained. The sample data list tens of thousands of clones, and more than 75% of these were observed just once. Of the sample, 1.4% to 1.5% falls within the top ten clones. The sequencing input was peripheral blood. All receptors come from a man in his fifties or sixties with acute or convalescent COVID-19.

The CDR3 bases are TGTGCCAGCAGCTTAGGGGCGTCCGGGGAGCTGTTTTTT. Translation gives CASSLGASGELFF. The chain has TRBV11-2 and TRBJ2-2; D uncertain. The V and J ends lost 1 base and 6 bases respectively, with 6 bases between them. Germline V CDR1 and CDR2: SGHAT, FQNNGV. The CDR3 runs to 13 residues. Together with reference TRBV11-2 and TRBJ2-2, the CDR3 gives the full variable domain: EAGVAQSPRYKIIEKRQSVAFWCNPISGHATLYWYQQILGQGPKLLIQFQNNGVVDDSQLPKDRFSAERLKGVDSTLKIQPAKLEDSAVYLCASSLGASGELFFGEGSRLTVL.

Here the CDR3 DNA reads TGTGCCAGCAGCCGAGAAAACTCAAACTATGGCTACACCTTC. It yields the protein CASSRENSNYGYTF. This chain connects TRBV5-4 to TRBJ1-2, with D hard to call. V was pared by 4 bases and J by 2 bases, with 12 bases between. The CDR3 consists of 14 residues. Germline CDR1 is SGHNT and CDR2 is YYREEE (reference sequence).

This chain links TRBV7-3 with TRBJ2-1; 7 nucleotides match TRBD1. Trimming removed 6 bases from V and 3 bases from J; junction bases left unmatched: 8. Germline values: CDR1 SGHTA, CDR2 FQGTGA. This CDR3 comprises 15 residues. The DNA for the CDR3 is TGTGCCAGCAGTTCCTCCCGGGACAGCTACAATGAGCAGTTCTTC. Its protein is CASSSSRDSYNEQFF. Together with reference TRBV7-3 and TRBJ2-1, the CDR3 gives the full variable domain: GAGVSQTPSNKVTEKGKYVELRCDPISGHTALYWYRQSLGQGPEFLIYFQGTGAADDSGLPNDRFFAVRPEGSVSTLKIQRTERGDSAVYLCASSSSRDSYNEQFFGPGTRLTVL.

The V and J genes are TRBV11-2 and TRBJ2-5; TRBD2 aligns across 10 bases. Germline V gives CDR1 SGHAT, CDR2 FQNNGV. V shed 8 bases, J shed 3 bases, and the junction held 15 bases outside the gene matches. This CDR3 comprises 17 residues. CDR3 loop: CASGNWIVAGGKETQYF. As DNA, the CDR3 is TGTGCCAGCGGAAACTGGATCGTAGCGGGGGGCAAAGAGACCCAGTACTTC. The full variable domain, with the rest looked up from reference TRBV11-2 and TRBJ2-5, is EAGVAQSPRYKIIEKRQSVAFWCNPISGHATLYWYQQILGQGPKLLIQFQNNGVVDDSQLPKDRFSAERLKGVDSTLKIQPAKLEDSAVYLCASGNWIVAGGKETQYFGPGTRLLVL.

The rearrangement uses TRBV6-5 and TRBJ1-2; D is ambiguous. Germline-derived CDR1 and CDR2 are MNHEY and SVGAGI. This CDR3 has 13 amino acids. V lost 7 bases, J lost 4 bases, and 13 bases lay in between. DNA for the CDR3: TGTGCCAGCAATGGGAGGCAGATCTATGGCTACACCTTC. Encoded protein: CASNGRQIYGYTF.

CDR3 amino acids: CASSLAGGHNYGYTF. The CDR3 DNA follows: TGTGCCAGCAGCTTAGCGGGGGGGCATAACTATGGCTACACCTTC. The chain links TRBV7-9 to TRBJ1-2; D possibly corresponds to TRBD1 (6 bases). Germline V gene lookup returns CDR1 SEHNR and CDR2 FQNEAQ (reference sequence). The V and J ends lost 0 bases and 1 base respectively, with 9 bases between them. This CDR3 is built from 15 residues.

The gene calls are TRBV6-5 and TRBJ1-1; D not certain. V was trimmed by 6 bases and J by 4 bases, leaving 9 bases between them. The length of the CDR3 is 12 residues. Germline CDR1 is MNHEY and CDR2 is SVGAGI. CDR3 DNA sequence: TGTGCCAGCAGGGTATTCGGCACTGAAGCTTTCTTT. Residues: CASRVFGTEAFF.

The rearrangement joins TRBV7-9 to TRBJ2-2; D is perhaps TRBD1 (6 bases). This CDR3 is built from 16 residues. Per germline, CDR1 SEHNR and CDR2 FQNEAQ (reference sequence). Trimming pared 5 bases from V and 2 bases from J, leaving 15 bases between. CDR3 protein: CASSASGALNTGELFF. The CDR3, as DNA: TGTGCCAGCAGCGCCTCAGGGGCTTTAAACACCGGGGAGCTGTTTTTT.

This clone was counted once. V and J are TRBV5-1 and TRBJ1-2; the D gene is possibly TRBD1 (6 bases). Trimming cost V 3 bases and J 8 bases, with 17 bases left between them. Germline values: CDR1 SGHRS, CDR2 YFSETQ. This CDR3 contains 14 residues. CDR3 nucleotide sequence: TGCGCCAGCAGCTCCGACGGACAGCAGTGGGGCTACACCTTC. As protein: CASSSDGQQWGYTF.

Here the CDR3 reads CASSAPGQGAAVNTEAFF. The CDR3 bases are TGTGCCAGCAGCGCCCCGGGACAGGGGGCTGCCGTGAACACTGAAGCTTTCTTT. The chain links TRBV9 to TRBJ1-1; 12 bases agree with TRBD1. CDR1 SGDLS and CDR2 YYNGEE come from the germline V gene. V lost 3 bases and J lost 0; bases outside the gene matches: 9. CDR3 length: 18 residues.

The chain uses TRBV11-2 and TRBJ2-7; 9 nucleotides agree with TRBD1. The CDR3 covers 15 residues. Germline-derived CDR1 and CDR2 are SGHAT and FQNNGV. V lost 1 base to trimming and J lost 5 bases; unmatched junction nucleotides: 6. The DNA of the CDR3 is TGTGCCAGCAGCTTAGCACAGGGGGCCCACCACGAGCAGTACGTC. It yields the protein CASSLAQGAHHEQYV.

The CDR3 DNA reads as TGTGCCCGGACAGTTTATAGCAATCAGCCCCAGCATTTT. Translating it yields CARTVYSNQPQHF. V is TRBV30 and J is TRBJ1-5, with D possibly being TRBD1 (6 bases). Germline assignment: CDR1 GTSNPN and CDR2 SVGIG (reference sequence). Trimming pared 8 bases from V and 0 bases from J, leaving 11 bases between. The CDR3 has 13 residues.

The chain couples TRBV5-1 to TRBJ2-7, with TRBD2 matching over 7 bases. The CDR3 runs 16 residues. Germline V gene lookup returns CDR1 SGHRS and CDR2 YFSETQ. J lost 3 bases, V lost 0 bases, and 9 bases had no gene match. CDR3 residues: CASSLARWASGYEQYF. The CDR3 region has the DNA TGCGCCAGCAGCTTGGCCCGGTGGGCTAGCGGCTACGAGCAGTACTTC.

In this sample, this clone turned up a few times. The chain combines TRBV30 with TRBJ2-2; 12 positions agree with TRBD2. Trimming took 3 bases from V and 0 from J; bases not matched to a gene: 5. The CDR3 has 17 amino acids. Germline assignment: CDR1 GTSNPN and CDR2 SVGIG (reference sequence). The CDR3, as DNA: TGTGCCTGGAGGGGACTAGCGGGCTCCGCGAACACCGGGGAGCTGTTTTTT. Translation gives CAWRGLAGSANTGELFF.

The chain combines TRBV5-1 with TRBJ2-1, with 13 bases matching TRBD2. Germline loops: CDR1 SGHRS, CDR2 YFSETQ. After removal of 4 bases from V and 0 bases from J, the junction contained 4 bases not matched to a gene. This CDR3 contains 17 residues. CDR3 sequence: CASSPGTSGTSYNEQFF. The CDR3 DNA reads TGCGCCAGCAGCCCCGGGACTAGCGGGACCTCCTACAATGAGCAGTTCTTC.

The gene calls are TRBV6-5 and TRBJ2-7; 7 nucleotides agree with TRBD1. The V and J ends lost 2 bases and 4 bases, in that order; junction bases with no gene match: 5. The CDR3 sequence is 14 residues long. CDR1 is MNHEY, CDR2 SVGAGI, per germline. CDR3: CASSYGRGSYEQYV. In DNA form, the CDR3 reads TGTGCCAGCAGTTACGGCAGGGGGAGTTACGAGCAGTACGTC.

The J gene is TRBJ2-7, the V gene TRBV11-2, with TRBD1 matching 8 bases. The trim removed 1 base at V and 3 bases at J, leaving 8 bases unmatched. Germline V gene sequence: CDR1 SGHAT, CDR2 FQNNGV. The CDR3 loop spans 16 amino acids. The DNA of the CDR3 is TGTGCCAGCAGCTTAGGGGCCGGGACAGGATTCTACGAGCAGTACGTC. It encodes CASSLGAGTGFYEQYV.

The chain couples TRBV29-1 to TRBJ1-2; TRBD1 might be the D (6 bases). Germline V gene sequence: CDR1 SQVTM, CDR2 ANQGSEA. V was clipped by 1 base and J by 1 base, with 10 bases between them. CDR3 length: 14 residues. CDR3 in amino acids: CSVEAQGFNYGYTF. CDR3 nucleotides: TGCAGCGTTGAAGCACAGGGATTTAACTATGGCTACACCTTC.

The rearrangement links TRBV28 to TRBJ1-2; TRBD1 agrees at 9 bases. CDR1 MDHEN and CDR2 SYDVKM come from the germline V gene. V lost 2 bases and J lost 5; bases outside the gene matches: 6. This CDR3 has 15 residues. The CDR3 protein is CASSLASGTGYGYTF. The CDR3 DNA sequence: TGTGCCAGCAGTTTAGCTTCCGGGACAGGGTATGGCTACACCTTC.

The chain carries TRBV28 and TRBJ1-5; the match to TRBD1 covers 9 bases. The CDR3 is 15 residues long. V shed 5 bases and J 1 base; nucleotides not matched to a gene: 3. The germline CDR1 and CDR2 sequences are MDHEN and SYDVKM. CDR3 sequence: CASSEGQGSNQPQHF. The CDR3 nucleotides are TGTGCCAGCAGTGAGGGACAGGGAAGCAATCAGCCCCAGCATTTT.